This is a list of T cell receptor beta chains from one sample in a study of low-dose radiotherapy and immunotherapy resistance in tumors. TCRdb reprocessed the reads with MiXCR, giving one entry per CDR3 protein. The repertoire includes about 71,000 distinct CDR3 sequences, 31% of them detected once, and more than 9.5% sits in the top ten. The sample consisted of PBMCs, taken before treatment. These receptors were collected from a female donor with ovarian cancer. CDR3s include the opening cysteine and the closing phenylalanine or tryptophan. Fields, in order: V gene, D gene, J gene, clone size, CDR3 DNA, CDR3 protein. The D gene is left open where the match is weak. Rows may omit the clone size; those that give it use once, few, many or a size class.

V gene: TRBV27; D gene: .; J gene: TRBJ2-1; clone size: .; CDR3 DNA: TGTGCCACCAGTCTCCAGCGGGCCTCCTACAATGAGCAGTTCTTC; CDR3 protein: CATSLQRASYNEQFF
V gene: TRBV6-6; D gene: TRBD1; J gene: TRBJ2-7; clone size: .; CDR3 DNA: TGTGCCAGCAGCCTGACAGGGTACGAGCAGCACTTC; CDR3 protein: CASSLTGYEQHF
V gene: TRBV12-3/TRBV12-4; D gene: TRBD1; J gene: TRBJ2-3; clone size: .; CDR3 DNA: TGTGCCAGCAGCCCGACAGGGACAGATACGCAGTATTTT; CDR3 protein: CASSPTGTDTQYF
V gene: TRBV12-3/TRBV12-4; D gene: .; J gene: TRBJ1-1; clone size: many; CDR3 DNA: TGTGCCAGCAGTTTACGGGAGAACACTGAAGCTTTCTTT; CDR3 protein: CASSLRENTEAFF
V gene: TRBV30; D gene: .; J gene: TRBJ1-5; clone size: many; CDR3 DNA: TGTGCCTGGAACCCAGATAGCAATCAGCCCCAGCATTTT; CDR3 protein: CAWNPDSNQPQHF
V gene: TRBV18; D gene: .; J gene: TRBJ2-2; clone size: many; CDR3 DNA: TGTGCCAGCTCACCGGGGCCGGGGTCGTCAACCGGGGAGCTGTTTTTT; CDR3 protein: CASSPGPGSSTGELFF
V gene: TRBV20-1; D gene: .; J gene: TRBJ2-1; clone size: few; CDR3 DNA: TGCAGTGCTAGTATCTCCGGGCCCTCGGAGAATGAGCAGTTCTTC; CDR3 protein: CSASISGPSENEQFF
V gene: TRBV29-1; D gene: TRBD1; J gene: TRBJ2-1; clone size: many; CDR3 DNA: TGCAGCGTTAGACGACAGGGGTGGATCGATGAGCAGTTCTTC; CDR3 protein: CSVRRQGWIDEQFF
V gene: TRBV5-6; D gene: .; J gene: TRBJ1-5; clone size: .; CDR3 DNA: TGTGCCAGCAGCACCGGGGGCTTTGGGAATCAGCCCCAGCATTTT; CDR3 protein: CASSTGGFGNQPQHF
V gene: TRBV6-2/TRBV6-3; D gene: .; J gene: TRBJ2-1; clone size: medium-sized; CDR3 DNA: TGTGCCAGCAGGGACTGGAGCTCCTACAATGAGCAGTTCTTC; CDR3 protein: CASRDWSSYNEQFF
V gene: TRBV19; D gene: TRBD1; J gene: TRBJ2-5; clone size: many; CDR3 DNA: TGTGCCAGTAGGGACCAGGGGGACCAAGAGACCCAGTACTTC; CDR3 protein: CASRDQGDQETQYF
V gene: TRBV10-1; D gene: TRBD2; J gene: TRBJ2-1; clone size: .; CDR3 DNA: TGCGCCAGCAGTGGGAAACGGGGGGGATCCTACAATGAGCAGTTCTTC; CDR3 protein: CASSGKRGGSYNEQFF
V gene: TRBV5-1; D gene: .; J gene: TRBJ2-3; clone size: .; CDR3 DNA: TGCGCCAGCAGCTTGGTATTGGAGGATACGCAGTATTTT; CDR3 protein: CASSLVLEDTQYF
V gene: TRBV6-2/TRBV6-3; D gene: TRBD1; J gene: TRBJ1-2; clone size: many; CDR3 DNA: TGTGCCAGCAGTCTACAGGGGGTGGGTGGCTACACCTTC; CDR3 protein: CASSLQGVGGYTF
V gene: TRBV28; D gene: .; J gene: TRBJ2-7; clone size: .; CDR3 DNA: TGTGCCACTGAGTCGCAACGTTCCTACGAGCAGTACTTC; CDR3 protein: CATESQRSYEQYF
V gene: TRBV28; D gene: .; J gene: TRBJ1-5; clone size: once; CDR3 DNA: TGTGCCAGCAGTCCCCCGGGGTATGGGAGTCAGCCCCAGCATTTT; CDR3 protein: CASSPPGYGSQPQHF
V gene: TRBV5-4; D gene: .; J gene: TRBJ2-3; clone size: few; CDR3 DNA: TGTGCCAGCAGCGCGGGACAGACTAACACAGATACGCAGTATTTT; CDR3 protein: CASSAGQTNTDTQYF
V gene: TRBV9; D gene: .; J gene: TRBJ2-3; clone size: many; CDR3 DNA: TGTGCCAGCAGCGTAGCGGGGGCGGCAGATACGCAGTATTTT; CDR3 protein: CASSVAGAADTQYF
V gene: TRBV4-3; D gene: TRBD1; J gene: TRBJ2-7; clone size: many; CDR3 DNA: TGCGCCAGCAGCCAAGACAGACAGGGGCGAGACGAGCAGTACTTC; CDR3 protein: CASSQDRQGRDEQYF
V gene: TRBV20-1; D gene: TRBD1; J gene: TRBJ1-2; clone size: .; CDR3 DNA: TGCAGTGCCACGACAGGGTTTGGCTACACCTTC; CDR3 protein: CSATTGFGYTF
V gene: TRBV7-2; D gene: .; J gene: TRBJ1-2; clone size: many; CDR3 DNA: TGTGCCGGAGGGGGAAATGGCTACACCTTC; CDR3 protein: CAGGGNGYTF
V gene: TRBV20-1; D gene: TRBD2; J gene: TRBJ2-5; clone size: many; CDR3 DNA: TGCAGTGCCATCGGGACTAGTATGGAGACCCAGTACTTC; CDR3 protein: CSAIGTSMETQYF
V gene: TRBV6-2/TRBV6-3; D gene: .; J gene: TRBJ2-1; clone size: many; CDR3 DNA: TGTGCCAGCACTAATCCCCTCTCCTACAATGAGCAGTTCTTC; CDR3 protein: CASTNPLSYNEQFF
V gene: TRBV5-1; D gene: .; J gene: TRBJ2-3; clone size: many; CDR3 DNA: TGCGCCAGCAGCGGCCCTAGCACAGATACGCAGTATTTT; CDR3 protein: CASSGPSTDTQYF
V gene: TRBV6-2/TRBV6-3; D gene: .; J gene: TRBJ2-2; clone size: many; CDR3 DNA: TGTGCCAGCAGTTACCACCTCCCCCCGATTGCCGGGGAGCTGTTTTTT; CDR3 protein: CASSYHLPPIAGELFF
V gene: TRBV5-4; D gene: TRBD1; J gene: TRBJ1-6; clone size: many; CDR3 DNA: TGTGCCAGCAGCCCGGGACAGGGAATGGGATCACCCCTCCACTTT; CDR3 protein: CASSPGQGMGSPLHF
V gene: TRBV25-1; D gene: TRBD1; J gene: TRBJ1-1; clone size: few; CDR3 DNA: TGTGCCAGCAGTGAATTAGAGGGGGCATCTGAAGCTTTCTTT; CDR3 protein: CASSELEGASEAFF
V gene: TRBV28; D gene: TRBD1; J gene: TRBJ1-2; clone size: .; CDR3 DNA: TGTGCCAGCAGCCTACCTAAGGGGGCCAGAGGCTACACCTTC; CDR3 protein: CASSLPKGARGYTF
V gene: TRBV6-8; D gene: .; J gene: TRBJ1-3; clone size: .; CDR3 DNA: TGTGCCAGCAGTCCGCAACCGACCCTCTACCGTGGAAACACCATATATTTT; CDR3 protein: CASSPQPTLYRGNTIYF
V gene: TRBV4-3; D gene: .; J gene: TRBJ2-1; clone size: many; CDR3 DNA: TGCGCCAGCAGCCACCGCCATCCCGGTGGTGAGCAGTTCTTC; CDR3 protein: CASSHRHPGGEQFF
V gene: TRBV6-2/TRBV6-3; D gene: TRBD1; J gene: TRBJ2-1; clone size: many; CDR3 DNA: TGTGCCAGCAGTGACCCCGGGACAGGGGATGAGTTCTTC; CDR3 protein: CASSDPGTGDEFF
V gene: TRBV7-2; D gene: .; J gene: TRBJ2-5; clone size: many; CDR3 DNA: TGTGCCAGCAGCTACAGGGTCCAAGAGACCCAGTACTTC; CDR3 protein: CASSYRVQETQYF
V gene: TRBV15; D gene: .; J gene: TRBJ1-5; clone size: few; CDR3 DNA: TGTGCCACCAGCAGAGACAGGGATCAGCCCCAGCATTTT; CDR3 protein: CATSRDRDQPQHF
V gene: TRBV5-1; D gene: TRBD1; J gene: TRBJ1-4; clone size: many; CDR3 DNA: TGCGCCAGCAGCACAGGGGGCTATAATGAAAAACTGTTTTTT; CDR3 protein: CASSTGGYNEKLFF
V gene: TRBV28; D gene: TRBD1; J gene: TRBJ1-4; clone size: many; CDR3 DNA: TGTGCCAGCAGTTCTCAAGTGGGGGGACAGGGGACTAATGAAAAACTGTTTTTT; CDR3 protein: CASSSQVGGQGTNEKLFF
V gene: TRBV4-2; D gene: .; J gene: TRBJ2-7; clone size: few; CDR3 DNA: TGTGCCAGCAGCCATAGGAGGACCTACGAGCAGTACTTC; CDR3 protein: CASSHRRTYEQYF
V gene: TRBV6-5; D gene: .; J gene: TRBJ2-6; clone size: many; CDR3 DNA: TGTGCCAGCAGATTACAGGGATTCTCTTCTGGGGCCAACGTCCTGACTTTC; CDR3 protein: CASRLQGFSSGANVLTF
V gene: TRBV30; D gene: .; J gene: TRBJ2-1; clone size: .; CDR3 DNA: TGTGCCTGGAGTGTACACGGGCCCGTCAATGAGCAGTTCTTC; CDR3 protein: CAWSVHGPVNEQFF
V gene: TRBV29-1; D gene: TRBD2; J gene: TRBJ2-4; clone size: many; CDR3 DNA: TGCAGCGCGGGACTAGAGGGCCTTCAGTACTTC; CDR3 protein: CSAGLEGLQYF
V gene: TRBV6-2/TRBV6-3; D gene: .; J gene: TRBJ1-6; clone size: .; CDR3 DNA: TGTGCCAGCAGAAAAATAGGGGACACGGATTCACCCCTCCACTTT; CDR3 protein: CASRKIGDTDSPLHF
V gene: TRBV7-9; D gene: TRBD2; J gene: TRBJ2-7; clone size: many; CDR3 DNA: TGTGCCAGCAGCTTGGGCGCGGGAGTGAGGAACGAGCAGTACTTC; CDR3 protein: CASSLGAGVRNEQYF
V gene: TRBV4-3; D gene: TRBD1; J gene: TRBJ2-1; clone size: .; CDR3 DNA: TGCGCCAGCAGCCAAGTCGGGACAGGGGCAAATGAGCAGTTCTTC; CDR3 protein: CASSQVGTGANEQFF
V gene: TRBV11-2; D gene: .; J gene: TRBJ2-7; clone size: many; CDR3 DNA: TGTGCCAGCAGCGGACGTAGAGGGCTACCCTACGAGCAGTACTTC; CDR3 protein: CASSGRRGLPYEQYF
V gene: TRBV10-3; D gene: .; J gene: TRBJ1-6; clone size: .; CDR3 DNA: TGTGCCATCAGTGTTTCTGCTGATAATTCACCCCTCCACTTT; CDR3 protein: CAISVSADNSPLHF
V gene: TRBV6-2/TRBV6-3; D gene: TRBD1; J gene: TRBJ2-2; clone size: .; CDR3 DNA: TGTGCCAGCAGTCCTCCCGGGACAGGGGACACCGGGGAGCTGTTTTTT; CDR3 protein: CASSPPGTGDTGELFF
V gene: TRBV20-1; D gene: .; J gene: TRBJ1-2; clone size: many; CDR3 DNA: TGCAGTGCTAGAGAAACCGGGACCGGCAGTTATGGCTACACCTTC; CDR3 protein: CSARETGTGSYGYTF
V gene: TRBV7-2; D gene: TRBD1; J gene: TRBJ2-4; clone size: .; CDR3 DNA: TGTGCCAGCAGCCTGGACAGGGGGCAAAACATTCAGTACTTC; CDR3 protein: CASSLDRGQNIQYF
V gene: TRBV6-2/TRBV6-3; D gene: .; J gene: TRBJ1-1; clone size: .; CDR3 DNA: TGTGCCAGCAGTTACTCCCCAGGGAGGAAGACTGAAGCTTTCTTT; CDR3 protein: CASSYSPGRKTEAFF
V gene: TRBV7-2; D gene: .; J gene: TRBJ2-2; clone size: many; CDR3 DNA: TGTGCCAGCAGCTTAGCGTCGGAACACACCGGGGAGCTGTTTTTT; CDR3 protein: CASSLASEHTGELFF
V gene: TRBV7-2; D gene: TRBD1; J gene: TRBJ2-5; clone size: .; CDR3 DNA: TGTGCCAGCAGCCCTACTAGGGACAGACAAGAGACCCAGTACTTC; CDR3 protein: CASSPTRDRQETQYF